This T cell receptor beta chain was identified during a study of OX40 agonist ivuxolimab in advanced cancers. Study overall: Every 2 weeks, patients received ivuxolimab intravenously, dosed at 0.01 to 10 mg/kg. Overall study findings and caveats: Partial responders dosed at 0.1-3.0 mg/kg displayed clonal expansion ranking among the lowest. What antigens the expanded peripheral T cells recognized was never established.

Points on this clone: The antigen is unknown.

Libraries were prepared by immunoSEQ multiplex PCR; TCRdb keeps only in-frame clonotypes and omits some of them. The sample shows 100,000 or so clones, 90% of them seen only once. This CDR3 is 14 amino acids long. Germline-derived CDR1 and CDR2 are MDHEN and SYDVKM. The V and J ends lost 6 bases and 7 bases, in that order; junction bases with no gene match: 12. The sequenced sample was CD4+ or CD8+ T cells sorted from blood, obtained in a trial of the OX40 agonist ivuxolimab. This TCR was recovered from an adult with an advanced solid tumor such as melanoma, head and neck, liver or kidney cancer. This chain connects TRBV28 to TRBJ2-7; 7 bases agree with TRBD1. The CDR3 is CASSPKTGPQEQYF. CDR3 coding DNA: TGTGCCAGCAGCCCAAAGACAGGGCCCCAAGAGCAGTACTTC.